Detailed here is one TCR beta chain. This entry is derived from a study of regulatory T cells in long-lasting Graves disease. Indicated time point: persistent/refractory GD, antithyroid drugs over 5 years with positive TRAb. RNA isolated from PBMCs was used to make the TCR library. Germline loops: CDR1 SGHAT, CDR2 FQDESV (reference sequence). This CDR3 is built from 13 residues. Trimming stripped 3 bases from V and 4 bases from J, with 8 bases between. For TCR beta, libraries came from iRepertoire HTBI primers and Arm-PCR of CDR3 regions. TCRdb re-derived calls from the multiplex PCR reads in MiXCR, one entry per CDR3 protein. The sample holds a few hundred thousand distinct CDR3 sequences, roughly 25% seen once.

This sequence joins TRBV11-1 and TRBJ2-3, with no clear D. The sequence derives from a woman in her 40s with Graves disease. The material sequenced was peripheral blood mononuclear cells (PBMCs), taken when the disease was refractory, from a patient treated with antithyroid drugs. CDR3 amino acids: CASSLSFPDTQYF. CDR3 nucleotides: TGTGCCAGCAGCTTGAGTTTTCCAGATACGCAGTATTTT. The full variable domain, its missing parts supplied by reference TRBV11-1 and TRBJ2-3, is EAEVAQSPRYKITEKSQAVAFWCDPISGHATLYWYRQILGQGPELLVQFQDESVVDDSQLPKDRFSAERLKGVDSTLKIQPAELGDSAMYLCASSLSFPDTQYFGPGTRLTVL.